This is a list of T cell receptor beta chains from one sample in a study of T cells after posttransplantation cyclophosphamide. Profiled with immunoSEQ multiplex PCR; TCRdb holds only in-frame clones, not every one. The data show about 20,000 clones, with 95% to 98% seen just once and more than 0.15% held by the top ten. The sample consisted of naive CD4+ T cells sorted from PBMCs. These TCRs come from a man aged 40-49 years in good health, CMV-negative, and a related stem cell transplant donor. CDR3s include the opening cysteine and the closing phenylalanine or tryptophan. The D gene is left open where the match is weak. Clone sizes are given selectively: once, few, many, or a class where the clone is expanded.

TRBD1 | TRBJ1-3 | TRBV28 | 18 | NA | CASSSRDRDAGRGNTIYF | TGTGCCAGCAGTAGCCGGGACAGGGACGCGGGTCGTGGAAACACCATATATTTT
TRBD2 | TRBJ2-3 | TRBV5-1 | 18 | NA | CASSLGLAGVGSTDTQYF | TGCGCCAGCAGCTTGGGGCTAGCGGGAGTAGGGAGCACAGATACGCAGTATTTT
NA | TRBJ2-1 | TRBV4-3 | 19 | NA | CASSQDEGPGVVVVNEQFF | TGCGCCAGCAGCCAAGATGAGGGCCCGGGAGTAGTGGTGGTCAATGAGCAGTTCTTC
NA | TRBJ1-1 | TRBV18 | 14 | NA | CASSQTGSNTEAFF | TGTGCCAGCTCACAAACAGGGTCGAACACTGAAGCTTTCTTT
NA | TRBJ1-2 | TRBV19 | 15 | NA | CASSPTGHPNYGYTF | TGTGCCAGTAGTCCGACAGGTCATCCTAACTATGGCTACACCTTC
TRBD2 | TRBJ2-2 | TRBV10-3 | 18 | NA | CATAPQGPTSGISGELFF | TGTGCCACCGCCCCACAAGGGCCCACTAGCGGGATTTCCGGGGAGCTGTTTTTT
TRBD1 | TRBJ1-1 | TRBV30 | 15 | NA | CAWRTRQGMGTEAFF | TGTGCCTGGAGGACCCGACAGGGTATGGGCACTGAAGCTTTCTTT
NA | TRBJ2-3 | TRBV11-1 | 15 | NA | CASSLGGTNTDTQYF | TGTGCCAGCAGCTTAGGCGGTACAAACACAGATACGCAGTATTTT
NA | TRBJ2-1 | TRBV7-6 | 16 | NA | CASSLGLASRYNEQFF | TGTGCCAGCAGCCTAGGGCTAGCCTCGAGGTACAATGAGCAGTTCTTC
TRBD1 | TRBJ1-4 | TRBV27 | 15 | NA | CASSTDRGTSEKLFF | TGTGCCAGCAGTACGGACAGGGGTACGAGTGAAAAACTGTTTTTT
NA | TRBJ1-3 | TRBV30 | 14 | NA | CAWSFRGTGNTIYF | TGTGCCTGGAGTTTTCGGGGGACGGGAAACACCATATATTTT
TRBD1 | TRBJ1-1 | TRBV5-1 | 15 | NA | CASSTTGALYTEAFF | TGCGCCAGCAGCACAACAGGGGCCCTTTACACTGAAGCTTTCTTT
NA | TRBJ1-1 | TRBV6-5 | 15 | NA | CASRPNYYSNTEAFF | TGTGCCAGCAGACCGAACTATTATTCGAACACTGAAGCTTTCTTT
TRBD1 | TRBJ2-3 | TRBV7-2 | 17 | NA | CASSSQTGTGGANTQYF | TGTGCCAGCAGCTCCCAGACCGGGACAGGGGGCGCAAATACGCAGTATTTT
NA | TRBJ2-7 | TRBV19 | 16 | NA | CASSIGGTRGVHEQYF | TGTGCCAGTAGTATTGGGGGAACCAGGGGTGTCCACGAGCAGTACTTC
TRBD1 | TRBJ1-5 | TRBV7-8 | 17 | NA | CASSLRTGLYSNQPQHF | TGTGCCAGCAGCTTGAGGACAGGGCTTTATAGCAATCAGCCCCAGCATTTT
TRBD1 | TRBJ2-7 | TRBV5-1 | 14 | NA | CASSVPGQGYEQYF | TGCGCCAGCAGCGTGCCGGGACAGGGTTACGAGCAGTACTTC
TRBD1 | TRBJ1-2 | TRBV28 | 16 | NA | CASSVPGTGSNYGYTF | TGTGCCAGCAGTGTACCCGGGACAGGATCAAACTATGGCTACACCTTC
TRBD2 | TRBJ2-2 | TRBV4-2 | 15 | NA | CASSIRDYPTGELFF | TGTGCCAGCAGCATACGGGACTACCCCACCGGGGAGCTGTTTTTT
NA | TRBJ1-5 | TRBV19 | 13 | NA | CASSIQGDQPQHF | TGTGCCAGTAGTATCCAGGGCGATCAGCCCCAGCATTTT
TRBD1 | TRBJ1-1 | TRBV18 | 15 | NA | CASLRQGGLNTEAFF | TGTGCCAGCCTCAGACAGGGGGGGTTGAACACTGAAGCTTTCTTT
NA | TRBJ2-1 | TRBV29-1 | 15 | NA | CSVVSWIRGYNEQFF | TGCAGCGTTGTTTCATGGATTCGGGGTTACAATGAGCAGTTCTTC
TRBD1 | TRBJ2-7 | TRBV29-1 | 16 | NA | CSVEGTGHASSYEQYF | TGCAGCGTTGAGGGGACAGGCCATGCGAGCTCCTACGAGCAGTACTTC
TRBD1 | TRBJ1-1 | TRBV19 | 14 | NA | CASSSQGAEVEAFF | TGTGCCAGTAGTTCGCAGGGGGCGGAGGTTGAAGCTTTCTTT
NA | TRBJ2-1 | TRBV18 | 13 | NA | CASSLQGDNEQFF | TGTGCCAGCTCACTACAGGGAGATAATGAGCAGTTCTTC
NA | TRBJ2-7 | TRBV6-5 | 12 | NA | CASSPGQNGQYF | TGTGCCAGCAGCCCCGGACAGAACGGGCAGTACTTC
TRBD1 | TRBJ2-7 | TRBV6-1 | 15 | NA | CASSVGQVLSYEQYF | TGTGCCAGCAGTGTGGGACAGGTACTCTCCTACGAGCAGTACTTC
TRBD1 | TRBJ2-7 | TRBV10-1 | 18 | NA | CASSEGGGQGEGVYEQYF | TGCGCCAGCAGTGAGGGGGGGGGACAGGGGGAGGGTGTCTACGAGCAGTACTTC
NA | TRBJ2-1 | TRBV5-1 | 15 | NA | CASSLAGSVNNEQFF | TGCGCCAGCAGCTTGGCCGGGAGCGTTAACAATGAGCAGTTCTTC
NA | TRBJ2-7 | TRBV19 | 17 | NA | CASSSHDRSGRPYEQYF | TGTGCCAGTAGTAGCCACGACAGATCCGGGAGACCATACGAGCAGTACTTC
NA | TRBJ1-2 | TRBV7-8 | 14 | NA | CASSLDRLNYGYTF | TGTGCCAGCAGCTTAGACAGATTAAACTATGGCTACACCTTC
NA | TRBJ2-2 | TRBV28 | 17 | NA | CASTSKQGPQVTGELFF | TGTGCCAGCACGTCGAAACAGGGACCTCAAGTCACCGGGGAGCTGTTTTTT
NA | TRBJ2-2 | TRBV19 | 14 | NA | CASSISKGTGELFF | TGTGCCAGTAGTATCTCAAAGGGGACCGGGGAGCTGTTTTTT
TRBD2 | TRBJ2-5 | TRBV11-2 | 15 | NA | CAGAQSGRIQETQYF | TGTGCCGGAGCACAGAGCGGGAGGATACAAGAGACCCAGTACTTC
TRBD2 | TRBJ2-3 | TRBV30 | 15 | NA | CAWSVGSGRTDTQYF | TGTGCCTGGAGTGTAGGTAGCGGGAGAACAGATACGCAGTATTTT
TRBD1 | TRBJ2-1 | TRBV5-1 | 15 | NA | CASSPLGQGANEQFF | TGCGCCAGCAGCCCCCTAGGACAGGGGGCGAATGAGCAGTTCTTC
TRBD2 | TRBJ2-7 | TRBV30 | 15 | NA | CAWSPLAGGPYEQYF | TGTGCCTGGAGTCCTTTAGCGGGAGGGCCCTACGAGCAGTACTTC
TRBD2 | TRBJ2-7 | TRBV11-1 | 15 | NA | CASSLGLAEYYEQYF | TGTGCCAGCAGCTTAGGACTAGCGGAATACTACGAGCAGTACTTC
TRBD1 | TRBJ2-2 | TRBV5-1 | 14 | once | CASSLDRVPGELFF | TGCGCCAGCAGCTTAGACAGGGTACCCGGGGAGCTGTTTTTT
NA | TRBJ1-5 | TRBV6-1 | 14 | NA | CASSERQLNQPQHF | TGTGCCAGCAGTGAAAGACAGCTCAATCAGCCCCAGCATTTT
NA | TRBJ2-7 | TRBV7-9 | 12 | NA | CASSAGRYEQYF | TGTGCCAGCAGCGCGGGGCGTTACGAGCAGTACTTC
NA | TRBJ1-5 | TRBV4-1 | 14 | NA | CASSQGQGDQPQHF | TGCGCCAGCAGCCAAGGGCAGGGTGATCAGCCCCAGCATTTT
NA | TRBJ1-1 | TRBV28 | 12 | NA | CASSLPDTEAFF | TGTGCCAGCAGTCTCCCCGACACTGAAGCTTTCTTT
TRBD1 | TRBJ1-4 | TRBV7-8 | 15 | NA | CASSLSRTGFEKLFF | TGTGCCAGCAGCTTATCACGGACAGGCTTTGAAAAACTGTTTTTT
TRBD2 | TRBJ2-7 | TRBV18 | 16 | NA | CASSGTSVRPSYEQYF | TGTGCCAGCTCCGGGACTAGCGTCCGCCCTTCCTACGAGCAGTACTTC
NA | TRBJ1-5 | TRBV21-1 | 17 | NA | CASSKDQGAGGNQPQHF | TGTGCCAGCAGCAAAGATCAGGGGGCAGGGGGCAATCAGCCCCAGCATTTT
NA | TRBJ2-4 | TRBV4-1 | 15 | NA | CASSQGSGDMNIQYF | TGCGCCAGCAGCCAAGGATCAGGGGATATGAACATTCAGTACTTC
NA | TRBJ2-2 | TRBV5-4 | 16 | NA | CASSVYQGGITGELFF | TGTGCCAGCAGCGTCTACCAGGGGGGAATCACCGGGGAGCTGTTTTTT
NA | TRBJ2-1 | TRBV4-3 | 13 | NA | CASSQETDNEQFF | TGCGCCAGCAGCCAAGAAACGGACAATGAGCAGTTCTTC
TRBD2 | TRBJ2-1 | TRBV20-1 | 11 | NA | CSQTSPNEQFF | TGCAGTCAGACTAGCCCAAATGAGCAGTTCTTC
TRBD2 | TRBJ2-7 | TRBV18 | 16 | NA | CASSRRTSGAIYEQYF | TGTGCCAGCTCACGTCGGACTAGCGGGGCCATATACGAGCAGTACTTC
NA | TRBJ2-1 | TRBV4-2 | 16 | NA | CASSPQVGSSYNEQFF | TGTGCCAGCAGCCCACAGGTTGGAAGCTCCTACAATGAGCAGTTCTTC
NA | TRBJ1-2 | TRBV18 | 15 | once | CASSRDRPPNYGYTF | TGTGCCAGCTCACGAGACAGGCCTCCTAACTATGGCTACACCTTC
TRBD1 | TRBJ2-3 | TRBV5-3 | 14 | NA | CARSSGQSTDTQYF | TGTGCCAGAAGCTCGGGACAGAGCACAGATACGCAGTATTTT
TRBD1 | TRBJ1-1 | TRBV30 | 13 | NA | CAWDRGLNTEAFF | TGTGCCTGGGACAGGGGATTAAACACTGAAGCTTTCTTT
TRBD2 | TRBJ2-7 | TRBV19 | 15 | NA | CASSISGSENYEQYF | TGTGCCAGTAGTATAAGCGGGAGTGAAAACTACGAGCAGTACTTC
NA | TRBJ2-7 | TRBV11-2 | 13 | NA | CASSSYRGGEQYF | TGTGCCAGCAGCTCCTACAGGGGAGGCGAGCAGTACTTC